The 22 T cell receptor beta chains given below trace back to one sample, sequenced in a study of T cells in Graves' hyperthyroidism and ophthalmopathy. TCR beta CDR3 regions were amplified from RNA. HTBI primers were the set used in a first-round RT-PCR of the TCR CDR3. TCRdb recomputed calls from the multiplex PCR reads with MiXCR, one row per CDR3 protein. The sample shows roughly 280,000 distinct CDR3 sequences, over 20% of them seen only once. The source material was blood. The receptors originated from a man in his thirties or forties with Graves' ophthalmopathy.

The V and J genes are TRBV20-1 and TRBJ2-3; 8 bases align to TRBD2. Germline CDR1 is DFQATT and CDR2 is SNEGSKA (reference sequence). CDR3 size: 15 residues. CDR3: CTTDRGGSRTDTQYF. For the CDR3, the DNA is TGCACGACCGATCGGGGGGGCTCTCGCACAGATACGCAGTATTTT.

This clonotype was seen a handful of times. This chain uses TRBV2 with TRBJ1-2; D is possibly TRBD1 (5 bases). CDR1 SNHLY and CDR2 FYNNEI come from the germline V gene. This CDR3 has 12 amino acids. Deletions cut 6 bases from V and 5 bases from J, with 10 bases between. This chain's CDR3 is CASRGRGYGYTF. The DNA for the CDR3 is TGTGCCAGCAGGGGGCGGGGGTATGGCTACACCTTC. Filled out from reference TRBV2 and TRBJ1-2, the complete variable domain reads EPEVTQTPSHQVTQMGQEVILRCVPISNHLYFYWYRQILGQKVEFLVSFYNNEISEKSEIFDDQFSVERPDGSNFTLKIRSTKLEDSAMYFCASRGRGYGYTFGSGTRLTVV.

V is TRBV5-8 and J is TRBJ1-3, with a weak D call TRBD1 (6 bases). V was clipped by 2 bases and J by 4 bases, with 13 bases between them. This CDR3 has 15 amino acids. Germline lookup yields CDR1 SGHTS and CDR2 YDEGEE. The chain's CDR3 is CASSLLGTHGNTIYF. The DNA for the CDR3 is TGTGCCAGCAGCTTACTCGGGACACACGGAAACACCATATATTTT.

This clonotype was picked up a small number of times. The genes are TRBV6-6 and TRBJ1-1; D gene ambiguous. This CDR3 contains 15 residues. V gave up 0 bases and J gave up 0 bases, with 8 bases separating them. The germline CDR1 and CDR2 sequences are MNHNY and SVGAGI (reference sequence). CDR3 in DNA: TGTGCCAGCAGTTACTCACCCAGGATGAACACTGAAGCTTTCTTT. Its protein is CASSYSPRMNTEAFF.

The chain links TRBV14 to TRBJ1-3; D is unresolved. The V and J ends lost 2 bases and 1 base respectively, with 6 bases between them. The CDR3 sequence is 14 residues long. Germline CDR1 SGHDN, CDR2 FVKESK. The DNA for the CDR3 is TGTGCCAGCAGCCAATCGTTATCTGGAAACACCATATATTTT. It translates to CASSQSLSGNTIYF. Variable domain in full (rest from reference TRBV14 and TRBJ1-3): EAGVTQFPSHSVIEKGQTVTLRCDPISGHDNLYWYRRVMGKEIKFLLHFVKESKQDESGMPNNRFLAERTGGTYSTLKVQPAELEDSGVYFCASSQSLSGNTIYFGEGSWLTVV.

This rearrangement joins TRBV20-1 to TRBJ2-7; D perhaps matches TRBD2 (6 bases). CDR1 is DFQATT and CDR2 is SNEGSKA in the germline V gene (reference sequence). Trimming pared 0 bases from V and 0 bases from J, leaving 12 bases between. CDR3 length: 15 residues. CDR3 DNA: TGCAGTGCTAGAGAGTGGGTGGGGGGCTCCTACGAGCAGTACTTC. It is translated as CSAREWVGGSYEQYF.

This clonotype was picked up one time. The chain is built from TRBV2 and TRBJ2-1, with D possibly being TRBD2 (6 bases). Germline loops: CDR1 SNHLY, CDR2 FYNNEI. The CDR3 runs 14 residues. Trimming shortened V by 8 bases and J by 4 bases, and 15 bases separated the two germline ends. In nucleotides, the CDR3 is TGTGCCAGCCGGCCGTGGGACTCTTACAATGAGCAGTTCTTC. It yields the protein CASRPWDSYNEQFF.

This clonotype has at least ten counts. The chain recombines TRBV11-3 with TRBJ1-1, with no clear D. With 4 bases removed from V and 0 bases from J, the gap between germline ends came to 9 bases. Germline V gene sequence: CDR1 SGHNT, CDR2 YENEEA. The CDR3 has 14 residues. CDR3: CASSSSGMNTEAFF. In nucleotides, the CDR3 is TGTGCCAGCAGCTCGAGTGGGATGAACACTGAAGCTTTCTTT.

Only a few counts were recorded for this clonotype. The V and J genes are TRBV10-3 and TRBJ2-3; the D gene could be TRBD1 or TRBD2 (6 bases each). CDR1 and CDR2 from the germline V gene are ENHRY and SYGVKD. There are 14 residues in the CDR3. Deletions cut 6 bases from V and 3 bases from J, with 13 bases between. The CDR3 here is CAIRGGGGTDTQYF. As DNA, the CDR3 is TGTGCCATCAGGGGCGGAGGGGGGACAGATACGCAGTATTTT.

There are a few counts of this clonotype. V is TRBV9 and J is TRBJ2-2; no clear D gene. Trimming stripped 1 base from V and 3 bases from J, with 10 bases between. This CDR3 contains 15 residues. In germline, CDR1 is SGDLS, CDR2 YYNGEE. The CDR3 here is CASSVTGSDTGELFF. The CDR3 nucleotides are TGTGCCAGCAGCGTAACTGGGTCGGACACCGGGGAGCTGTTTTTT.

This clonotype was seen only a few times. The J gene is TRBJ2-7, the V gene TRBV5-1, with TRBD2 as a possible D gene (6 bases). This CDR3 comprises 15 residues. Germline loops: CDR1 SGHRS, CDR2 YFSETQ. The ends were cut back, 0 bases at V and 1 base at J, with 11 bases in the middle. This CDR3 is CASSLDGSASYEQYF. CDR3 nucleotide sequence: TGCGCCAGCAGCTTGGACGGGAGTGCTTCCTACGAGCAGTACTTC.

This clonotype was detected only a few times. The CDR3 sequence is CAWSPFGLTYEQYF. The DNA of the CDR3 is TGTGCCTGGAGCCCCTTCGGATTAACCTACGAGCAGTACTTC. The chain carries TRBV30 and TRBJ2-7, with D unresolved. CDR1 and CDR2 (germline): GTSNPN, SVGIG (reference sequence). CDR3 size: 14 residues. Trimming removed 3 bases at V and 2 bases at J, with 14 bases between.

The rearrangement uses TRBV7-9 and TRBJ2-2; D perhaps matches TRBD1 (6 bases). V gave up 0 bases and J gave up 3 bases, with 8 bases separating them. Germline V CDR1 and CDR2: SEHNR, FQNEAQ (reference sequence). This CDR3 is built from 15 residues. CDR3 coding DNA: TGTGCCAGCAGCTTAGCGGGACATTACACCGGGGAGCTGTTTTTT. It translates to CASSLAGHYTGELFF.

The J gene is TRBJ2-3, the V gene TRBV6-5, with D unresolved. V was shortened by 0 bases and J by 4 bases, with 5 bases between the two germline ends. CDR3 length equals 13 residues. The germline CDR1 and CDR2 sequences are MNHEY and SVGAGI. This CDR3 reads CASSYSRPDTQYF. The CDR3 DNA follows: TGTGCCAGCAGTTACTCGAGGCCAGATACGCAGTATTTT.

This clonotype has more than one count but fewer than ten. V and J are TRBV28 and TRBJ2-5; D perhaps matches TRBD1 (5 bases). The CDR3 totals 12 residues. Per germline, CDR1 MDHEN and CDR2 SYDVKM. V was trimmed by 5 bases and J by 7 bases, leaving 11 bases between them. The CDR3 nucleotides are TGTGCCAGCAGTCAGAATAGGGGGACCCAGTACTTC. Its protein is CASSQNRGTQYF.

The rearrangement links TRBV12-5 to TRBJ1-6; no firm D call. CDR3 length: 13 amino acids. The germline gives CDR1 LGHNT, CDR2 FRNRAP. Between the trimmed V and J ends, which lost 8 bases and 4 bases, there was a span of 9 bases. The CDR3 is CASKTEYNSPLHF. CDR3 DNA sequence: TGTGCTAGTAAGACGGAATATAATTCACCCCTCCACTTT.

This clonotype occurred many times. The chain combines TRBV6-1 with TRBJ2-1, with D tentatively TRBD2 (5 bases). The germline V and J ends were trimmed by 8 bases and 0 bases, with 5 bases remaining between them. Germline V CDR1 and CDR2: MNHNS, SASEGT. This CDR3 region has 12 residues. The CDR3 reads CASGSSYNEQFF. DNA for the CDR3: TGTGCCAGCGGGAGCTCCTACAATGAGCAGTTCTTC.

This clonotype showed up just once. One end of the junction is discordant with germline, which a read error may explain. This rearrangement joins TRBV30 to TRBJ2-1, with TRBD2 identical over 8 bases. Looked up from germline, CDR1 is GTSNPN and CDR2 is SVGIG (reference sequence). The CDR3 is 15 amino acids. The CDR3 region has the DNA TGTGCCTGGAGTGTAACTAGCGGCGCCTACAATAAGCAGTTCTTC. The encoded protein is CAWSVTSGAYNKQFF.

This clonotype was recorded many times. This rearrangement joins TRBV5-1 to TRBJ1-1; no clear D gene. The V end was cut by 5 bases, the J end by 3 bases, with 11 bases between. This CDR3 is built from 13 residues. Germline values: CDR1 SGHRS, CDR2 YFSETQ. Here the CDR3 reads CASRNRGDTEAFF. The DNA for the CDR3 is TGCGCCAGCAGGAACCGGGGTGACACTGAAGCTTTCTTT.

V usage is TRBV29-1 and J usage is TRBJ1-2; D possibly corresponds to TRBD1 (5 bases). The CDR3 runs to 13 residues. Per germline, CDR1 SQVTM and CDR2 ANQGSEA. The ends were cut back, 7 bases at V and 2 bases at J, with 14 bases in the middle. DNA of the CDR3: TGCAGCGGGGCATTTCGACAGAACTATGGCTACACCTTC. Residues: CSGAFRQNYGYTF.

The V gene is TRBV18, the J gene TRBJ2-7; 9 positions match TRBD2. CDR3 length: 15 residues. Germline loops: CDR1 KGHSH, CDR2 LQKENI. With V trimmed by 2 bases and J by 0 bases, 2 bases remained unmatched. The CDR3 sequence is CASSPDSGSSYEQYF. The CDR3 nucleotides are TGTGCCAGCTCACCAGATAGCGGGAGCTCCTACGAGCAGTACTTC.

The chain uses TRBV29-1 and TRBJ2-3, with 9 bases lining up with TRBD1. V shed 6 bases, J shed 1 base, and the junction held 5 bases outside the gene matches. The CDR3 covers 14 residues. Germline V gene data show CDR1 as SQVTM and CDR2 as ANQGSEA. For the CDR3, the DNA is TGCAGCGTAGAGGGGGACAGGGGCACAGATACGCAGTATTTT. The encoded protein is CSVEGDRGTDTQYF.